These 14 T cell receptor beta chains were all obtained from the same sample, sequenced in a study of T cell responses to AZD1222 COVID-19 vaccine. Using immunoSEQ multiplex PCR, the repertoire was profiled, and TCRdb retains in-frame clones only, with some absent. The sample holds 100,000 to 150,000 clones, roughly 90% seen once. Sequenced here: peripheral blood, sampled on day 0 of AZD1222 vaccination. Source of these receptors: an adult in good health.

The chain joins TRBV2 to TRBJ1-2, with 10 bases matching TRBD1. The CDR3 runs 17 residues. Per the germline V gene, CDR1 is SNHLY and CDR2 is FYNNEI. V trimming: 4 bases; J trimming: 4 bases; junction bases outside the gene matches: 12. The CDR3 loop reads CASSVEAGTGALYGYTF. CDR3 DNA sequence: TGTGCCAGCAGTGTGGAGGCAGGGACAGGGGCTCTCTATGGCTACACCTTC. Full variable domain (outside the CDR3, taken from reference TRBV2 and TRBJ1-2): EPEVTQTPSHQVTQMGQEVILRCVPISNHLYFYWYRQILGQKVEFLVSFYNNEISEKSEIFDDQFSVERPDGSNFTLKIRSTKLEDSAMYFCASSVEAGTGALYGYTFGSGTRLTVV.

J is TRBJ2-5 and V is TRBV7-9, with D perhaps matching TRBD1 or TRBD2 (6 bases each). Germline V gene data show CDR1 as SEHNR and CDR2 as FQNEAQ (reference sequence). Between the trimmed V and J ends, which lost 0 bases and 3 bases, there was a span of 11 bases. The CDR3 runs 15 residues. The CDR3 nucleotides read TGTGCCAGCAGCTTAGCGGGGGGCTGGGAAGAGACCCAGTACTTC. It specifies CASSLAGGWEETQYF.

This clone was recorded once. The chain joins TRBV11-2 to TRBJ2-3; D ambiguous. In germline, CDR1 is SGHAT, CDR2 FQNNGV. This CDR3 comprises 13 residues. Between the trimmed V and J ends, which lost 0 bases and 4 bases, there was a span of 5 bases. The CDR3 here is CASSLEWSDTQYF. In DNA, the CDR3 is TGTGCCAGCAGCTTAGAGTGGTCAGATACGCAGTATTTT.

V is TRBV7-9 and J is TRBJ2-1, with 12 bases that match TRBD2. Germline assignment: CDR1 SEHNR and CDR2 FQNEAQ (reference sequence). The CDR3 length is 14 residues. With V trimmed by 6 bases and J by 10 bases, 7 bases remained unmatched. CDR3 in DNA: TGTGCCAGCAGGCGTGGACTAGCGGGATCCGAGCAGTTCTTC. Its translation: CASRRGLAGSEQFF. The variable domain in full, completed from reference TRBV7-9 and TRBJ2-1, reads DTGVSQNPRHKITKRGQNVTFRCDPISEHNRLYWYRQTLGQGPEFLTYFQNEAQLEKSRLLSDRFSAERPKGSFSTLEIQRTEQGDSAMYLCASRRGLAGSEQFFGPGTRLTVL.

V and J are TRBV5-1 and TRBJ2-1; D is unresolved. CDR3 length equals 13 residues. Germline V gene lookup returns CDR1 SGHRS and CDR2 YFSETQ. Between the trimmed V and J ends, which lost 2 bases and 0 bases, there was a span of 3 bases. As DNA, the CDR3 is TGCGCCAGCAGCTTTGGCTCCTACAATGAGCAGTTCTTC. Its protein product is CASSFGSYNEQFF.

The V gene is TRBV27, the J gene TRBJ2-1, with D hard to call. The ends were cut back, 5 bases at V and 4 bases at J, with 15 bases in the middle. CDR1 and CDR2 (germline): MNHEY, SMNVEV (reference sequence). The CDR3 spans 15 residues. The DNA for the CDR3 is TGTGCCAGCAGTGCGGTAGGGTCCTGGTACAATGAGCAGTTCTTC. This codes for CASSAVGSWYNEQFF.

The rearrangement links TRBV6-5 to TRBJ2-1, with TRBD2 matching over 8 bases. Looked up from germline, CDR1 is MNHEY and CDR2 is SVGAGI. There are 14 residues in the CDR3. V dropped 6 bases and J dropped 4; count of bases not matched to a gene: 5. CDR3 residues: CASRSTSGYNEQFF. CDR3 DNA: TGTGCCAGCAGGTCAACTAGCGGTTACAATGAGCAGTTCTTC.

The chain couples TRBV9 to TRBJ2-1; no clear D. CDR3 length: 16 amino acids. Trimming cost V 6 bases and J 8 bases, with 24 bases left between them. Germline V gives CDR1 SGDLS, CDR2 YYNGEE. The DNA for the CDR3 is TGTGCCAGCACCCATTCTGGTCACTCCTACTCGGATGAGCAGTTCTTC. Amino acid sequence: CASTHSGHSYSDEQFF.

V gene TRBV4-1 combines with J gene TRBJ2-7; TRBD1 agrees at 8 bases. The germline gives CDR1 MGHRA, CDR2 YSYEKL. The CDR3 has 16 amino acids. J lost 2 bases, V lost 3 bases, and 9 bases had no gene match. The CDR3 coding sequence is TGCGCCAGCAGCCACTTAGGGACAGGCCGAGCCTACGAGCAGTACTTC. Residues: CASSHLGTGRAYEQYF.

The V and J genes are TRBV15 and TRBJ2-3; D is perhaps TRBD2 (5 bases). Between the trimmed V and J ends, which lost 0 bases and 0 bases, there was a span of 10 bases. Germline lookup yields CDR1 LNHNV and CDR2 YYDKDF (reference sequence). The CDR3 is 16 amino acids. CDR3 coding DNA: TGTGCCACCAGCAGAGAGCTAGCAGTAAGCACAGATACGCAGTATTTT. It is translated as CATSRELAVSTDTQYF.

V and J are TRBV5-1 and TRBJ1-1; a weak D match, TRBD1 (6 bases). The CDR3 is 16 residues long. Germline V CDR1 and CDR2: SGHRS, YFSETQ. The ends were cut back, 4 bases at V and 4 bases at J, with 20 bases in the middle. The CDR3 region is CASSRGHSEGITEAFF. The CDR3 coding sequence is TGCGCCAGCAGCAGGGGACACTCTGAGGGTATCACTGAAGCTTTCTTT.

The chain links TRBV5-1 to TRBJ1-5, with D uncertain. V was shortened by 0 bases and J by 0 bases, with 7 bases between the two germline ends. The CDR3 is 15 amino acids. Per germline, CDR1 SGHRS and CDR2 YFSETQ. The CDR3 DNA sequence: TGCGCCAGCAGCTTGGGGAGTGATAGCAATCAGCCCCAGCATTTT. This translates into CASSLGSDSNQPQHF.

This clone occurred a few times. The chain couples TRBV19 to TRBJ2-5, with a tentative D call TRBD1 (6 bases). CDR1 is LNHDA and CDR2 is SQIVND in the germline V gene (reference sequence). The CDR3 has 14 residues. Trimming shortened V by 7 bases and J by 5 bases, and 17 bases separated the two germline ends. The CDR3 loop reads CASTADRMGETQYF. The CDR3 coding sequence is TGTGCCAGTACCGCAGACAGGATGGGTGAGACCCAGTACTTC.

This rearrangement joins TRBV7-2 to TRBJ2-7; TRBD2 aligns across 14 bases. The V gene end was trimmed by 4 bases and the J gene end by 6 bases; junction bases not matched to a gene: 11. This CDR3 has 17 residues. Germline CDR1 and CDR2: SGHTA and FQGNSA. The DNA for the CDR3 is TGTGCCAGCAGCTCGTATCCGGGACTAGCGGGAGTGGGCGAGCAGTACTTC. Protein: CASSSYPGLAGVGEQYF.